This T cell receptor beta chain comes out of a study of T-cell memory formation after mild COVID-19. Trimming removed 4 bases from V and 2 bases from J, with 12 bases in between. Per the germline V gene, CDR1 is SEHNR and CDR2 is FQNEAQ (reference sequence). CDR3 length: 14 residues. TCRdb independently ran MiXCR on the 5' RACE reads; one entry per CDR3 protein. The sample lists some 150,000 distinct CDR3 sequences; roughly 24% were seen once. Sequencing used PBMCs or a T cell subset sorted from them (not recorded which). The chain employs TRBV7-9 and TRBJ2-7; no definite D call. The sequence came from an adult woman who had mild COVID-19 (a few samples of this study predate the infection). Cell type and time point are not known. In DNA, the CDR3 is TGTGCCAGCAGCTCGGAGAACATAGCCTACGAGCAGTACTTC. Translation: CASSSENIAYEQYF. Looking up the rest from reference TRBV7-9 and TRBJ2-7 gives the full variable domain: DTGVSQNPRHKITKRGQNVTFRCDPISEHNRLYWYRQTLGQGPEFLTYFQNEAQLEKSRLLSDRFSAERPKGSFSTLEIQRTEQGDSAMYLCASSSENIAYEQYFGPGTRLTVT.